This T cell receptor beta chain was sequenced in a study of blood T cell repertoires in COVID-19. Study context: Both acute and convalescent COVID-19 samples were obtained from the United States, Italy and Spain.

Generated by immunoSEQ multiplex PCR, the TCRdb table keeps only in-frame clones and is missing some. The sample includes almost 350,000 clones, more than 70% of them seen just once. Trimming removed 4 bases from V and 0 bases from J, with 10 bases in between. CDR1 is SQVTM, CDR2 ANQGSEA, per germline. The CDR3 totals 14 residues. The sequenced sample was peripheral blood. The TCR originated in a woman between 55 and 75 years old with COVID-19, enrolled during active disease. V gene TRBV29-1 combines with J gene TRBJ1-3; D call uncertain. The CDR3 loop reads CSVGAGSSGNTIYF. Here the CDR3 DNA reads TGCAGCGTTGGGGCTGGGAGCTCTGGAAACACCATATATTTT.